This T cell receptor (beta chain) derives from a study of regulatory T cells in long-lasting Graves disease. Regarding the study as a whole: TRBV28, TRBJ1-2 and TRBJ2-5 were segments that persistent disease favored. Less diverse TCR repertoires were seen in persistent Graves' patients than in newly diagnosed ones.

With iRepertoire HTBI primers and Arm-PCR of CDR3 regions, TCR beta libraries were built. Under the authors' procedure: Gene usage covered some 60 TRBV and 11 to 15 TRBJ segments. TCRdb re-analysed the multiplex PCR reads in MiXCR, keeping a single row per CDR3 protein. What appears here as the V and J calls and clone size reflects TCRdb's work, not the paper's. Among around 460,000 distinct CDR3 sequences listed, about 22% were seen once. CDR1 MNHNS and CDR2 SASEGT come from the germline V gene. The CDR3 runs to 16 residues. V was pared by 4 bases and J by 0 bases, with 8 bases of the junction left unmatched. As for this clonotype: The antigen is unknown.

Time point reported: persistent/refractory GD, antithyroid drugs over 5 years with positive TRAb. Preparation of the TCR library used RNA extracted from PBMCs. V gene TRBV6-1 combines with J gene TRBJ1-2; TRBD1 aligns across 7 bases. Source: peripheral blood mononuclear cells (PBMCs), taken when the disease was refractory, from a patient treated with antithyroid drugs. The sequence was collected from a female donor with Graves disease. CDR3 sequence: CASSGRGRGTNYGYTF. The DNA of the CDR3 is TGTGCCAGCAGTGGAAGGGGCAGGGGGACTAACTATGGCTACACCTTC.